Listed below are T cell receptor beta chains from one sample, sequenced in a study of T cell changes during pregnancy in multiple sclerosis. Using immunoSEQ multiplex PCR, the repertoire was profiled, and TCRdb retains in-frame clones only, with some absent. The sample holds about 80,000 clones; about 90% are singletons and the top ten take 1.4%. The source material was peripheral blood, sampled before pregnancy. All receptors come from a female donor with multiple sclerosis, enrolled in a pregnancy study. CDR3s include the opening cysteine and the closing phenylalanine or tryptophan. D genes are given only for firm matches.

length: 13
D: TRBD1
J: TRBJ1-2
V: TRBV19
CDR3: CASSRDSNYGYTF

length: 11
D: TRBD1
J: TRBJ2-5
V: TRBV29-1
CDR3: CSTGGGETQYF

length: 15
D: TRBD1
J: TRBJ2-2
V: TRBV2
CDR3: CASIANRGNTGELFF

length: 13
D: -
J: TRBJ2-1
V: TRBV27
CDR3: CASSPFSYNEQFF

length: 16
D: -
J: TRBJ1-6
V: TRBV2
CDR3: CASSEVLGARNSPLHF

length: 13
D: -
J: TRBJ1-2
V: TRBV28
CDR3: CASSFIGTDGYTF

length: 13
D: -
J: TRBJ1-1
V: TRBV6-1
CDR3: CASREGLNTEAFF

length: 13
D: TRBD2
J: TRBJ2-7
V: TRBV30
CDR3: CACTLLAGGEQYF

length: 14
D: TRBD1
J: TRBJ2-2
V: TRBV13
CDR3: CASSPRTGGGELFF

length: 13
D: TRBD2
J: TRBJ2-3
V: TRBV13
CDR3: CASSLAGGITQYF

length: 14
D: -
J: TRBJ2-7
V: TRBV30
CDR3: CASGRDGRSYEQYF

length: 15
D: TRBD2
J: TRBJ2-1
V: TRBV2
CDR3: CASEGLAGGDNEQFF

length: 12
D: -
J: TRBJ2-7
V: TRBV2
CDR3: CASSEGPYEQYF

length: 19
D: -
J: TRBJ2-1
V: TRBV9
CDR3: CASSEPGLASTMSSSPQFF

length: 12
D: TRBD1
J: TRBJ1-2
V: TRBV2
CDR3: CATDTGVYGYTF

length: 13
D: -
J: TRBJ1-4
V: TRBV10-3
CDR3: CATRGREVEKLFF

length: 14
D: -
J: TRBJ1-2
V: TRBV29-1
CDR3: CSVSGAGSPYGYTF

length: 16
D: -
J: TRBJ1-3
V: TRBV4-1
CDR3: CASSQDERASGNTIYF

length: 11
D: -
J: TRBJ1-1
V: TRBV13
CDR3: CASSLGTEAFF

length: 16
D: -
J: TRBJ1-3
V: TRBV5-6
CDR3: CASSLRVGAAGNTIYF

length: 13
D: -
J: TRBJ1-5
V: TRBV19
CDR3: CASSDSSNQPQHF

length: 16
D: TRBD2
J: TRBJ2-1
V: TRBV9
CDR3: CASSLTTSGVYNEQFF

length: 17
D: TRBD1
J: TRBJ1-2
V: TRBV4-1
CDR3: CASSRLTGGGPNYGYTF

length: 15
D: -
J: TRBJ1-3
V: TRBV18
CDR3: CASSTGVGSGNTIYF

length: 17
D: -
J: TRBJ2-6
V: TRBV7-9
CDR3: CASSSLEGDPGANVLTF

length: 17
D: TRBD1
J: TRBJ1-5
V: TRBV5-8
CDR3: CASSRRTGTAVNQPQHF

length: 15
D: TRBD1
J: TRBJ2-3
V: TRBV11-2
CDR3: CASSFGTGGSDTQYF

length: 15
D: TRBD1
J: TRBJ2-7
V: TRBV5-6
CDR3: CASSLPGQGDYEQYF

length: 12
D: -
J: TRBJ2-1
V: TRBV13
CDR3: CASSPGGDEQFF

length: 15
D: TRBD1
J: TRBJ1-5
V: TRBV6-1
CDR3: CASSEAAGGRQPQHF

length: 12
D: TRBD1
J: TRBJ1-2
V: TRBV6-1
CDR3: CATRDRGYGYTF

length: 14
D: TRBD2
J: TRBJ2-3
V: TRBV19
CDR3: CASRLAGGTDTQYF

length: 16
D: -
J: TRBJ1-2
V: TRBV5-1
CDR3: CASSLAGTKAFDGYTF

length: 13
D: -
J: TRBJ1-5
V: TRBV7-2
CDR3: CASSLVGDQPQHF

length: 14
D: TRBD1
J: TRBJ1-3
V: TRBV9
CDR3: CASNTGGSGNTIYF

length: 17
D: TRBD2
J: TRBJ2-5
V: TRBV7-9
CDR3: CASSPGTSGGAGETQYF

length: 16
D: TRBD2
J: TRBJ2-2
V: TRBV28
CDR3: CASSDSGGSHTGELFF

length: 13
D: TRBD1
J: TRBJ2-5
V: TRBV30
CDR3: CAWAGQGQETQYF

length: 14
D: TRBD1
J: TRBJ2-5
V: TRBV9
CDR3: CASSAGTDQETQYF

length: 13
D: -
J: TRBJ1-6
V: TRBV9
CDR3: CASSVGENSPLHF

length: 14
D: -
J: TRBJ2-1
V: TRBV18
CDR3: CASSPSPNSPREFF

length: 17
D: TRBD2
J: TRBJ2-3
V: TRBV7-2
CDR3: CASSFHSGGFSTDTQYF

length: 13
D: -
J: TRBJ1-2
V: TRBV13
CDR3: CASSLDRATGYTF

length: 12
D: TRBD2
J: TRBJ2-1
V: TRBV19
CDR3: CASLGLAGEQFF

length: 16
D: TRBD1
J: TRBJ1-1
V: TRBV4-1
CDR3: CASSPTQRTGNTEAFF

length: 14
D: -
J: TRBJ1-5
V: TRBV25-1
CDR3: CASSEGSSNQPQHF

length: 14
D: -
J: TRBJ2-7
V: TRBV6-4
CDR3: CASSAGGSSYEQYF

length: 17
D: TRBD2
J: TRBJ2-3
V: TRBV9
CDR3: CASSPHGLAGDTDTQYF

length: 15
D: TRBD1
J: TRBJ1-2
V: TRBV9
CDR3: CASSVGGTGVAGYTF

length: 14
D: -
J: TRBJ2-1
V: TRBV6-1
CDR3: CASNGGQTYNEQFF

length: 13
D: TRBD1
J: TRBJ2-7
V: TRBV27
CDR3: CASSRGQGYEQYF

length: 17
D: -
J: TRBJ1-1
V: TRBV5-5
CDR3: CASSLGQPNWVNTEAFF

length: 15
D: TRBD1
J: TRBJ1-2
V: TRBV6-5
CDR3: CASSYTTGSYYGYTF

length: 15
D: -
J: TRBJ2-1
V: TRBV9
CDR3: CASSASGDHYNEQFF

length: 12
D: -
J: TRBJ2-7
V: TRBV25-1
CDR3: CASSESSGEQYF